Listed below are T cell receptor beta chains from one sample, sequenced in a study of T cells after somatic rescue of genetic block. The table came from immunoSEQ multiplex PCR; TCRdb's copy has only in-frame clones and leaves some out. This sample has 14,000 to 15,000 clones, with about 65% found just once. Input material: peripheral blood mononuclear cells (PBMCs). The receptors come from a man aged 18 to 30. The CDR3 runs from the conserved cysteine through the conserved F or W. Fields, in order: D gene, J gene, clone size, V gene, CDR3 DNA, CDR3 protein. The D gene is left open where the match is weak. Rows give clone size only sometimes, using once, few, many, or a class for an expanded clone.

NA	TRBJ2-3	NA	TRBV14	TGTGCCAGCAGCCATTGGACAGGCACAGATACGCAGTATTTT	CASSHWTGTDTQYF
NA	TRBJ2-3	NA	TRBV7-6	TGTGCCAGCACCCTGTGGACAGAAGCAGATACGCAGTATTTT	CASTLWTEADTQYF
NA	TRBJ2-5	NA	TRBV9	TGTGCCAGCAGCTGGCGAGGGGGGCCCCAAGAGACCCAGTACTTC	CASSWRGGPQETQYF
NA	TRBJ1-6	medium-sized	TRBV6-4	TGTGCCAGCAGTGACTCGAGGGACTCCTATAATTCACCCCTCCACTTT	CASSDSRDSYNSPLHF
NA	TRBJ2-1	NA	TRBV7-3	TGTGCCAGCAGCTTAACAGGGTTCGAGCAGTTCTTC	CASSLTGFEQFF
NA	TRBJ2-2	few	TRBV27	TGTGCCAGCAGTTGGCGGCTAATAAACACCGGGGAGCTGTTTTTT	CASSWRLINTGELFF
TRBD2	TRBJ2-2	NA	TRBV18	TGTGCCAGCTCATCCCTGACTAGCGGGACGGTCACCGGGGAGCTGTTTTTT	CASSSLTSGTVTGELFF
NA	TRBJ1-2	NA	TRBV21-1	TGTGCCAGCAGCAAAGCTAGGCACTATGGCTACACCTTC	CASSKARHYGYTF
NA	TRBJ2-2	NA	TRBV29-1	TGCAGCGTCGTGAACACCGGGGAGCTGTTTTTT	CSVVNTGELFF
NA	TRBJ1-5	NA	TRBV19	TGTGCCAGTAGTCTACAGGGTGGCAATCAGCCCCAGCATTTT	CASSLQGGNQPQHF
NA	TRBJ2-1	few	TRBV30	TGTGCCTGGAGGGGGATATACAATGAGCAGTTCTTC	CAWRGIYNEQFF
NA	TRBJ1-5	NA	TRBV6-5	TGTGCCAGCAGTTACCTCGGGGCGGGTCAGCCCCAGCATTTT	CASSYLGAGQPQHF
NA	TRBJ2-7	NA	TRBV25-1	TGTGCCAGCAGCCCCCTTGGTCAGGGCGGCGAGCAGTACTTC	CASSPLGQGGEQYF
NA	TRBJ2-2	NA	TRBV7-3	TGTGCCAGCAGCCGTACGAACACCGGGGAGCTGTTTTTT	CASSRTNTGELFF
NA	TRBJ1-6	NA	TRBV9	TGTGCCAGCAGCGTAGCTGACCTCGGCCTCGGTTATAATTCACCCCTCCACTTT	CASSVADLGLGYNSPLHF
NA	TRBJ2-7	once	TRBV30	TGTGCCTGGAGCCGGGGTTACGAGCAGTACTTC	CAWSRGYEQYF
NA	TRBJ1-2	NA	TRBV7-2	TGTGCCAGCAGGAGGACCCCCAACGATGGCTACACCTTC	CASRRTPNDGYTF
TRBD2	TRBJ2-3	few	TRBV4-1	TGCGCCAGCAGCCAAGATCCGGCGGGAGGGTCGTATTTT	CASSQDPAGGSYF
NA	TRBJ1-4	NA	TRBV7-6	TGTGCCAGCAGCCAACGACAGACTACTAATGAAAAACTGTTTTTT	CASSQRQTTNEKLFF
TRBD1	TRBJ2-1	NA	TRBV19	TGTGCCAGTAAAGAGGGGGCGCGCAATGAGCAGTTCTTC	CASKEGARNEQFF
NA	TRBJ2-4	NA	TRBV7-9	TGTGCCAGCAGCTGGGGTCTGGCCAAAAACATTCAGTACTTC	CASSWGLAKNIQYF
NA	TRBJ2-4	NA	TRBV7-7	TGTGCCAGCAGCCCTGTAGGGGAAAACATTCAGTACTTC	CASSPVGENIQYF
TRBD1	TRBJ2-1	NA	TRBV5-1	TGCGCCAGCACCCCTAAGGGGACAGCTTCCTACAATGAGCAGTTCTTC	CASTPKGTASYNEQFF
NA	TRBJ2-2	NA	TRBV5-4	TGTGCCAGCAGCTTGGGTGCCGGGGAGCTGTTTTTT	CASSLGAGELFF
TRBD1	TRBJ1-3	NA	TRBV5-1	TGCGCCAGCAGCGTTGGACAGGGAGCCCCTGGAAACACCATATATTTT	CASSVGQGAPGNTIYF
TRBD1	TRBJ2-2	NA	TRBV11-2	TGTGCCAGCAGCTTATCGACAGGGCCCGGGGAGCTGTTTTTT	CASSLSTGPGELFF
TRBD1	TRBJ2-7	few	TRBV30	TGTGCCTGGACCCGGGACAGGTGGAGCGAGCAGTACTTC	CAWTRDRWSEQYF
TRBD1	TRBJ2-7	NA	TRBV5-1	TGCGCCAGCAGCTTGGGAGGGGGCTCAGTCATACCCGAGCAGTACTTC	CASSLGGGSVIPEQYF
TRBD2	TRBJ2-5	NA	TRBV9	TGTGCCAGCAGCTCGGGACTAGCGGGAGGTGAGACCCAGTACTTC	CASSSGLAGGETQYF
NA	TRBJ2-2	NA	TRBV30	TGTGCCTGGAGTGTACGGGGGGCCGTGGACACCGGGGAGCTGTTTTTT	CAWSVRGAVDTGELFF
NA	TRBJ2-3	many	TRBV19	TGTGCCACTTCAATAGCAGGGGTCACAGATACGCAGTATTTT	CATSIAGVTDTQYF
NA	TRBJ2-2	NA	TRBV5-4	TGTGCCAGCAGCTTATATACCGGGGAGCTGTTTTTT	CASSLYTGELFF
NA	TRBJ2-7	NA	TRBV28	TGTGCCAGCAGTTTACCCGCCACAGGGCTCTACGAGCAGTACTTC	CASSLPATGLYEQYF
NA	TRBJ1-6	few	TRBV10-3	TGTGCCATCAGTGATCCAGGGGTTGGTTCACCCCTCCACTTT	CAISDPGVGSPLHF
TRBD1	TRBJ1-6	NA	TRBV14	TGTGCCAGCAGCCCATTGGGACAGGGGAATTCACCCCTCCACTTT	CASSPLGQGNSPLHF
TRBD2	TRBJ2-1	NA	TRBV11-3	TGTGCCAGCAGCTTGAGGACTAGCGGGAGGGCCCTTGAGCAGTTCTTC	CASSLRTSGRALEQFF
NA	TRBJ2-5	NA	TRBV28	TGTGCCACCCTGAGAGGAGGGGTAGAGACCCAGTACTTC	CATLRGGVETQYF
TRBD1	TRBJ2-5	few	TRBV30	TGTGCCTGGAGTGTCAACAGGGGACAAGAGACCCAGTACTTC	CAWSVNRGQETQYF
NA	TRBJ1-5	NA	TRBV19	TGTGCCAGTACCGACGTGGGGGAAACGCCCCAGCATTTT	CASTDVGETPQHF
NA	TRBJ2-3	NA	TRBV6-5	TGTGCCAGCAGTTACCGAGCTCACACAGATACGCAGTATTTT	CASSYRAHTDTQYF
NA	TRBJ1-6	NA	TRBV5-1	TGCGCCAGCAGCTCCTATGGCGAGGGGCATAATTCACCCCTCCACTTT	CASSSYGEGHNSPLHF
NA	TRBJ1-1	NA	TRBV6-6	TGTGCCAGCAGTTACAGCAGGGGTGACACTGAAGCTTTCTTT	CASSYSRGDTEAFF
NA	TRBJ2-7	NA	TRBV6-1	TGTGCCAGCAGTGAAGGATTGACAGGTCCCGCCTACGAGCAGTACTTC	CASSEGLTGPAYEQYF
TRBD1	TRBJ2-5	NA	TRBV2	TGTGCCAGCCAGGGGGTAGAGACCCAGTACTTC	CASQGVETQYF
NA	TRBJ2-1	NA	TRBV9	TGTGCCAGCAAGGCCGGGGGTGAAACCTACAATGAGCAGTTCTTC	CASKAGGETYNEQFF
TRBD1	TRBJ1-6	NA	TRBV5-1	TGCGCCAGCAGCACAGGGGAATTGGTGAATTCACCCCTCCACTTT	CASSTGELVNSPLHF
TRBD2	TRBJ2-5	NA	TRBV5-4	TGTGCCAGCAGCTGGCTAGCGGGAGACTACCGGGGAGAGACCCAGTACTTC	CASSWLAGDYRGETQYF
NA	TRBJ2-7	NA	TRBV18	TGTGCCAGCTCACCACCGGACATCCCCTACGAGCAGTACTTC	CASSPPDIPYEQYF
NA	TRBJ2-7	NA	TRBV19	TGTGCCAGTAGTATGTCTTACAACTCCCCCGAGCAGTACTTC	CASSMSYNSPEQYF
NA	TRBJ2-5	few	TRBV5-1	TGCGCCAGCAGCCTGACAGGCGGGCAACAGACCCAGTACTTC	CASSLTGGQQTQYF
TRBD1	TRBJ2-5	NA	TRBV4-1	TGCGCCAGCAGCCAAGTGCCCCCATCGACAGGGGTAGAGACCCAGTACTTC	CASSQVPPSTGVETQYF
NA	TRBJ1-4	NA	TRBV6-5	TGTGCCAGCAGCCTAGCTACAGAAAAACTGTTTTTT	CASSLATEKLFF
TRBD1	TRBJ2-3	few	TRBV18	TGTGCCAGCTCACCACCTCGGGACAGGGTCGAGGATACGCAGTATTTT	CASSPPRDRVEDTQYF
NA	TRBJ1-1	NA	TRBV9	TGTGCCAGCAGCGTGACCCCCCAGGGGAACACTGAAGCTTTCTTT	CASSVTPQGNTEAFF
TRBD2	TRBJ2-2	NA	TRBV4-2	TGTGCCAGCAGCCCGGGGGGTTTAACCGGGGAGCTGTTTTTT	CASSPGGLTGELFF
TRBD1	TRBJ2-7	NA	TRBV11-3	TGTGCCAGCAGCTTGGGGACAGGGCGCTACGAGCAGTACTTC	CASSLGTGRYEQYF
NA	TRBJ1-3	NA	TRBV28	TGTGCCAGCACCTGGGGCCATGCCTCTGGAAACACCATATATTTT	CASTWGHASGNTIYF
NA	TRBJ1-5	NA	TRBV18	TGTGCCAGCTCACCTCCAGGTGGGGTCAATCAGCCCCAGCATTTT	CASSPPGGVNQPQHF
NA	TRBJ2-5	NA	TRBV18	TGTGCCAGCTCACTGGACAGACTTCAAGAGACCCAGTACTTC	CASSLDRLQETQYF